This TCR beta chain came from a study of blood T cell repertoires in COVID-19. Germline values: CDR1 SQVTM, CDR2 ANQGSEA. CDR3 length: 13 amino acids. Trimming took off 8 bases at V and 0 bases at J, with 13 bases between the two ends. Assay: immunoSEQ multiplex PCR; the TCRdb copy retains only in-frame clones and omits some. The table records around 41,000 clones, about nine tenths of them present only once. The receptor's source is a woman aged 30 to 39 in a cohort sampled during active COVID-19. The specimen sequenced was peripheral blood. This rearrangement joins TRBV29-1 to TRBJ1-1; a weak D match, TRBD1 (5 bases). The CDR3 region has the DNA TGCAGCTCCCGACAGAGCATGAACACTGAAGCTTTCTTT. Encoded protein: CSSRQSMNTEAFF.